This T cell receptor beta chain appears in the sequencing data of a study of T cell changes during pregnancy in multiple sclerosis. The method was immunoSEQ multiplex PCR; TCRdb's version includes in-frame clones alone and lacks a portion of them. The data contain about 79,000 clones, 80% to 95% of them singletons. The CDR3 consists of 14 residues. Germline V gene lookup returns CDR1 SGHTA and CDR2 FQGNSA. V shed 5 bases and J 5 bases; nucleotides not matched to a gene: 8. Concerning this clone itself: Other nucleotide sequences from this sample produce the same CDR3.

This receptor was taken from a female donor in good health, enrolled as a control in a pregnancy study. The rearrangement links TRBV7-2 to TRBJ1-1; 7 bases map to TRBD1. The material sequenced was peripheral blood, taken in the second trimester of pregnancy. The CDR3 bases are TGTGCCAGCAGCCCCCGGACAGGAGGGACTGAAGCTTTCTTT. Protein: CASSPRTGGTEAFF.